This T cell receptor (beta chain) emerged from a study of T cell responses to AZD1222 COVID-19 vaccine. The study's findings and limits: Mostly white British, mostly female donors; authors suggested clonal diversity may be underestimated. Along spike, vaccine-associated CD4 TCRs were found throughout, with dominance at 160-218 and 743-854.

Measured with immunoSEQ multiplex PCR; TCRdb has only the in-frame clones, and not every one. The sample has 95,000 to 150,000 clones; 75% to 90% are singletons. On this clone itself: Antigen: not known.

The germline V gene has CDR1 SNHLY and CDR2 FYNNEI. The CDR3 is 14 residues long. Trimming took 6 bases from V and 4 from J, leaving 15 bases between them. The chain carries TRBV2 and TRBJ1-1; D might be TRBD1 (5 bases). This TCR derives from an adult in good health. The specimen was peripheral blood, collected on day 0 of AZD1222 vaccination. CDR3 residues: CASRGRTTTTEAFF. The CDR3 nucleotides are TGTGCCAGCAGGGGACGGACAACTACCACTGAAGCTTTCTTT.